The entry that follows covers one TCR beta chain sequence. No antigen is known for it. This sample was included in a study of T cells after yellow fever vaccination. Study outcomes and limitations: Relatively few clonotypes were ones that appeared in both CD4 and CD8 compartments.

The CDR3 runs 14 residues. CDR1 SGHVS and CDR2 FQNEAQ come from the germline V gene. V shed 5 bases and J shed 0 bases, with 10 bases lying between them. 5'RACE template switching generated TCR cDNA, adding a universal primer site and UMIs. TCRdb itself ran the 5' RACE reads through MiXCR, one entry per CDR3 protein. This table has 200,000 to 300,000 distinct CDR3 sequences, roughly 13% appearing once. The chain links TRBV7-8 to TRBJ2-5; the D gene is possibly TRBD2 (6 bases). Specimen: CD4+ T cells sorted from PBMCs, collected 45 days after the yellow fever booster vaccination. The source is a man aged 25-45 years who received the YFV17D yellow fever vaccine. CDR3 nucleotides: TGTGCCAGCAGCGGGAGGAAGTACCAAGAGACCCAGTACTTC. Protein sequence: CASSGRKYQETQYF. Full variable domain (outside the CDR3, taken from reference TRBV7-8 and TRBJ2-5): GAGVSQSPRYKVAKRGQDVALRCDPISGHVSLFWYQQALGQGPEFLTYFQNEAQLDKSGLPSDRFFAERPEGSVSTLKIQRTQQEDSAVYLCASSGRKYQETQYFGPGTRLLVL.